The 8 T cell receptor beta chains presented below share a single source sample, sequenced in a study of T cell responses to AZD1222 COVID-19 vaccine (dated by TCRdb to about 2021). Reading the label with the study, this specimen's time point is: baseline before first vaccination. Library construction relied on the immunoSEQ multiplex PCR assay. In its TCRdb copy, this immuneACCESS table keeps in-frame sequences only and misses some clones. Where compared with another copy, unresolved V genes explain less than half of these, and the others have no known cause. The sample includes 110,000 to 150,000 clones, with 93% observed a single time. Of the sample, just over 5% falls within the top ten clones. The sequences come from peripheral blood, collected on day 0 of AZD1222 vaccination. Receptors were obtained from an adult in good health.

The rearrangement uses TRBV5-1 and TRBJ1-6; D may be TRBD1 (6 bases). The germline V and J ends were trimmed by 0 bases and 7 bases, with 8 bases remaining between them. The CDR3 has 14 residues. Germline V gene sequence: CDR1 SGHRS, CDR2 YFSETQ. The CDR3 DNA is TGCGCCAGCAGCTTGGCCCAGGGGAATTCACCCCTCCACTTT. Translating gives CASSLAQGNSPLHF.

This chain's CDR3 is CASSQAQTGGGYTF. CDR3 nucleotides: TGCGCCAGCAGCCAAGCGCAGACAGGGGGCGGCTACACCTTC. The rearrangement uses TRBV4-1 and TRBJ1-2, with 10 bases identical to TRBD1. Germline V lookup: CDR1 MGHRA, CDR2 YSYEKL. J lost 8 bases, V lost 1 base, and 4 bases had no gene match. The CDR3 extends over 14 amino acids.

This clone was observed once. The rearrangement uses TRBV14 and TRBJ1-6; D unclear. The CDR3 extends over 16 amino acids. CDR1 is SGHDN, CDR2 FVKESK, per germline. Trimming removed 1 base at V and 3 bases at J, with 10 bases between. The CDR3 nucleotides are TGTGCCAGCAGCCAAGGGGGTGGATACTATAATTCACCCCTCCACTTT. Its translation is CASSQGGGYYNSPLHF.

In its sample, this clone was seen once. The chain uses TRBV14 and TRBJ1-1; TRBD1 might be the D (5 bases). V gave up 6 bases and J gave up 0 bases, with 8 bases separating them. CDR1 SGHDN and CDR2 FVKESK come from the germline V gene. This CDR3 contains 13 residues. The CDR3 loop is CASSRGVNTEAFF. The CDR3 DNA reads TGTGCCAGCAGTCGGGGGGTGAACACTGAAGCTTTCTTT. Variable domain in full (rest from reference TRBV14 and TRBJ1-1): EAGVTQFPSHSVIEKGQTVTLRCDPISGHDNLYWYRRVMGKEIKFLLHFVKESKQDESGMPNNRFLAERTGGTYSTLKVQPAELEDSGVYFCASSRGVNTEAFFGQGTRLTVV.

This sequence joins TRBV5-5 and TRBJ1-6; TRBD1 matches at 8 bases. This CDR3 is 16 amino acids long. Germline CDR1 is SGHKS and CDR2 is YYEKEE (reference sequence). The V gene end was trimmed by 0 bases and the J gene end by 9 bases; junction bases not matched to a gene: 8. CDR3 region: CASSLGAGGTGSPLHF. The CDR3 nucleotides are TGTGCCAGCAGCTTGGGGGCAGGGGGCACGGGTTCACCCCTCCACTTT.

The V and J genes are TRBV5-6 and TRBJ1-1; TRBD1 aligns across 10 bases. Germline V gives CDR1 SGHDT, CDR2 YYEEEE. The CDR3 runs to 19 residues. After removal of 3 bases from V and 0 bases from J, the junction contained 14 bases not matched to a gene. CDR3 residues: CASSSYSDRGRSMNTEAFF. DNA of the CDR3: TGTGCCAGCAGCTCGTACTCCGACAGGGGGCGGTCGATGAACACTGAAGCTTTCTTT. The whole variable domain, filled in from reference TRBV5-6 and TRBJ1-1, reads DAGVTQSPTHLIKTRGQQVTLRCSPKSGHDTVSWYQQALGQGPQFIFQYYEEEERQRGNFPDRFSGHQFPNYSSELNVNALLLGDSALYLCASSSYSDRGRSMNTEAFFGQGTRLTVV.

This clone appeared once. The chain has TRBV7-3 and TRBJ1-2, with D uncertain. The CDR3 covers 13 residues. The germline gives CDR1 SGHTA, CDR2 FQGTGA. Deletions cut 2 bases from V and 6 bases from J, with 10 bases between. CDR3 in DNA: TGTGCCAGCAGCTTAGTCCCCGGGGATGGCTACACCTTC. Translated, it gives CASSLVPGDGYTF.

This sequence joins TRBV10-3 and TRBJ2-5; a weak D match, TRBD1 (6 bases). Germline assignment: CDR1 ENHRY and CDR2 SYGVKD. Between the trimmed V and J ends, which lost 10 bases and 1 base, there was a span of 13 bases. CDR3 length equals 13 residues. The CDR3 here is CANSQGVQETQYF. The CDR3 DNA sequence: TGTGCCAACTCACAGGGTGTCCAAGAGACCCAGTACTTC.